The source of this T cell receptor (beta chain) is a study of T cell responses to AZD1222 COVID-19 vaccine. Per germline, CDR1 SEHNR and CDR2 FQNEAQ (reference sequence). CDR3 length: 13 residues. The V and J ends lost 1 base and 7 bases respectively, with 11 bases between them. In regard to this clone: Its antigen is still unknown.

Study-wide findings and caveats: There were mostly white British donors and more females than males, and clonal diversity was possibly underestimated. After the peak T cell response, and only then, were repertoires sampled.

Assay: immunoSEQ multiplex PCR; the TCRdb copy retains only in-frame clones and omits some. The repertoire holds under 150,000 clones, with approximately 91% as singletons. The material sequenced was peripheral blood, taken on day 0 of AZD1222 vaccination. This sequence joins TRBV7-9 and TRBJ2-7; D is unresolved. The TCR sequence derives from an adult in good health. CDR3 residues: CASSLVPDGEQYF. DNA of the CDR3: TGTGCCAGCAGCTTAGTCCCCGATGGTGAGCAGTACTTC.